The rows below give T cell receptor beta chains drawn from one sample of a study of vaccination effects on CD4 cells after COVID-19. Sequencing used immunoSEQ multiplex PCR; TCRdb keeps in-frame clones, though not all of them. The table has about 24,000 clones, roughly three quarters seen once; the top ten hold 9% to 12%. Their antigens remain unidentified. Specimen: CD4+ T cells from PBMCs cultured with HCoV-NL63 spike peptides, collected before COVID-19 vaccination. The origin of the receptors is a human donor who received a COVID-19 vaccine. Each CDR3 is given without its conserved first and last residue. D genes are given only for firm matches.

V	D	J	CDR3
TRBV4-1	-	TRBJ1-4	ASSQDPTDGATNEKLF
TRBV18	TRBD1	TRBJ2-1	ASSPGNGQGLNEQF
TRBV7-8	TRBD1	TRBJ1-5	ASSDGTGNQPQH
TRBV10-2	TRBD2	TRBJ2-2	ASSETSGGDTNTGELF
TRBV5-1	-	TRBJ1-4	ASSSTVSLLATNEKLF
TRBV6-5	TRBD1	TRBJ1-1	ASSRPGQGNTEAF
TRBV18	-	TRBJ2-5	ASSPRVEEAQY
TRBV27	TRBD1	TRBJ2-2	ASRPSLGQGANTGELF
TRBV2	TRBD1	TRBJ1-4	ASSPWTGGGEKLF
TRBV30	TRBD2	TRBJ2-2	AWSNSHGGGPRTGELF
TRBV10-3	-	TRBJ2-5	AIKGPGEETQY
TRBV6-5	TRBD2	TRBJ2-7	ASSSPGLEYSYEQY
TRBV7-9	-	TRBJ2-2	ASSLRRGGTGELF
TRBV19	-	TRBJ1-1	ASSFEGFGRAF
TRBV6-1	-	TRBJ1-1	ASSDRMNTEAF
TRBV12-3/TRBV12-4	-	TRBJ1-2	ATGQGTFGGYT
TRBV28	TRBD1	TRBJ2-7	ASSPGQREQY
TRBV2	-	TRBJ1-1	ASTSGGRGTEAF
TRBV5-4	TRBD2	TRBJ2-1	ASSLTSGEEQF
TRBV7-9	TRBD1	TRBJ1-2	ASRLGTGAYGYT
TRBV11-2	-	TRBJ2-5	ASSQSGPGTQY
TRBV3-1/TRBV3-2	TRBD2	TRBJ2-5	ASSLGGGQETQY
TRBV19	-	TRBJ1-2	ASSIAHTGLNYGYT
TRBV6-5	-	TRBJ2-2	ASSHIPGELF
TRBV7-2	-	TRBJ1-2	ASSWGQGVLGYT
TRBV11-2	-	TRBJ2-2	ASSLATSYTGELF
TRBV10-1	-	TRBJ2-2	ASSPPDSPHTGELF
TRBV18	TRBD2	TRBJ2-7	ASSPPMTSGRGEQY
TRBV6-4	TRBD2	TRBJ2-2	ASSTSATGELF
TRBV30	-	TRBJ2-5	AWSWGGQETQY
TRBV2	-	TRBJ2-7	ASSVKYEQY
TRBV19	-	TRBJ1-1	ASSKMVTNTEAF
TRBV19	-	TRBJ1-2	ASTGLRGAGNYGYT
TRBV5-1	-	TRBJ2-1	ASRSDGLLAGRSYNEQF
TRBV18	-	TRBJ2-7	ASSPGPPYEQY
TRBV7-2	TRBD2	TRBJ2-7	ASSLLSGTYEQY
TRBV6-1	TRBD2	TRBJ2-2	ASSELAGNTGELF
TRBV5-6	TRBD1	TRBJ2-5	ASSFRGPQETQY
TRBV2	-	TRBJ2-3	ASSQSTSRRTDTQY